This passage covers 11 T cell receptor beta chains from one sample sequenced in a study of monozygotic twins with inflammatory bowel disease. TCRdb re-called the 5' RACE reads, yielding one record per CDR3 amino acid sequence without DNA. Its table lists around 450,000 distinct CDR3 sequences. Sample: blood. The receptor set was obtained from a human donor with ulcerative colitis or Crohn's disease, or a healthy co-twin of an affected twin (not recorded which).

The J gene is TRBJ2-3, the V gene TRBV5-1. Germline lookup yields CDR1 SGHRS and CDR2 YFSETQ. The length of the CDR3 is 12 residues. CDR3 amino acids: CASGEVSDTQYF.

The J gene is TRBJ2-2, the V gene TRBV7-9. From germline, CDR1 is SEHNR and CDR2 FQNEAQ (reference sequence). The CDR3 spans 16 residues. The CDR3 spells CASSLEDAPNTGELFF.

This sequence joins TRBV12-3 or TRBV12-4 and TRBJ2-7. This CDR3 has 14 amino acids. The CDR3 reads CASSLSISSYEQYF.

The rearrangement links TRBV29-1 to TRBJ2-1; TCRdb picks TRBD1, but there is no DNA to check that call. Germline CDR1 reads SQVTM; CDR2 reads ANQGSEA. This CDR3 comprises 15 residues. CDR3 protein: CSVGSGGPSYNEQFF.

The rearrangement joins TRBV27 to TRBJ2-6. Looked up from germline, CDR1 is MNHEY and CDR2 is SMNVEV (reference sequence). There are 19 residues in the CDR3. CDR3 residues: CASSPGPQQRGSGANVLTF.

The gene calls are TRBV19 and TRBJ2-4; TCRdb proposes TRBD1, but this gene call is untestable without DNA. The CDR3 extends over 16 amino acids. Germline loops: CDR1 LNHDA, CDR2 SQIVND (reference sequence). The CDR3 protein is CASTTHTGGTKNIQYF.

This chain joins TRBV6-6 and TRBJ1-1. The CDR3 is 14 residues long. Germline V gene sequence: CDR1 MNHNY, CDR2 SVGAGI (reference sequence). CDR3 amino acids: CASSFLEGRTEAFF.

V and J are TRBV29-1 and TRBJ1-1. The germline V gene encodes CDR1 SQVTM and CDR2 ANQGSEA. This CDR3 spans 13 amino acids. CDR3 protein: CSVVGVMNTEAFF.

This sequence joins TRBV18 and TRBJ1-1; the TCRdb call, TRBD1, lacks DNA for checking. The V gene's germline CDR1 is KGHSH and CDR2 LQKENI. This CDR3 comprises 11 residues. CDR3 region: CASSPGQKAFF.

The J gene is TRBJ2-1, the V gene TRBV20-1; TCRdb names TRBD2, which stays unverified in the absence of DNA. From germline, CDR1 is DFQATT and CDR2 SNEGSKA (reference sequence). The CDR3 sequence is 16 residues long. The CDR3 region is CSARDSGRASYNEQFF.

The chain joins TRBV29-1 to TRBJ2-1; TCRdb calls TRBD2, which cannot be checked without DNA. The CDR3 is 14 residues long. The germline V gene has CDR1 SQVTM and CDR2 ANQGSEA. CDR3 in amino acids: CSVIGTSSYNEQFF.